This record covers a single T cell receptor beta chain. This record belongs to a study of blood T cell repertoires in COVID-19. Study as a whole: Some COVID-19 samples were acute and others convalescent; all came from the United States, Italy and Spain. T cells, B-cell-depleted T cells, or PBMCs provided the cDNA or gDNA that served as material.

The CDR3 covers 17 residues. After removal of 1 base from V and 6 bases from J, the junction contained 13 bases not matched to a gene. The germline gives CDR1 SGHNT, CDR2 YENEEA. In the original workflow: By means of reference gene primer amplification, nucleated cell counts were estimated. Repertoires were generated with immunoSEQ multiplex PCR, while TCRdb's copy carries only in-frame clones and drops some. D and trimming come from the DNA, and the V and J calls and clone size come from that table. The sample gives some 250,000 clones, 70% to 90% of which show up once; 0.8% is in the top ten. The genes are TRBV11-3 and TRBJ2-7, with TRBD2 identical over 9 bases. The receptor comes from a woman younger than 45 with acute or convalescent COVID-19. Sequencing was carried out using peripheral blood. The CDR3 region is CASSLGVSGSSRGEQYF. The CDR3 nucleotides read TGTGCCAGCAGCTTAGGGGTTAGCGGGAGTTCCCGAGGCGAGCAGTACTTC.